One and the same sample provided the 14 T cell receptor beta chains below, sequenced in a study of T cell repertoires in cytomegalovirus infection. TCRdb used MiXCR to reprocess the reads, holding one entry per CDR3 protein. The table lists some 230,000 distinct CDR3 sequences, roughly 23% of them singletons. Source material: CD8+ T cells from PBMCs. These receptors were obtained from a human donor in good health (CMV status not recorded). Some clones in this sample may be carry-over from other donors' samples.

CDR3 DNA sequence: TGTGCCTCAAGGGGACAGACCCAGTACTTC. Translated, it gives CASRGQTQYF. V usage is TRBV2 and J usage is TRBJ2-5, with D perhaps TRBD1 or TRBD2 (5 bases each). Germline-derived CDR1 and CDR2 are SNHLY and FYNNEI. V was cut by 11 bases and J by 6 bases, with 10 bases left in between. The CDR3 has 10 residues.

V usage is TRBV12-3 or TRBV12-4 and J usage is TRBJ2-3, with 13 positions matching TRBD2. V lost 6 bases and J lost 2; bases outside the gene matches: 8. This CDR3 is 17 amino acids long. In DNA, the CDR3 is TGTGCCAGCAGCCAACGACTAGCGGGGGGCTACACAGATACGCAGTATTTT. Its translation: CASSQRLAGGYTDTQYF.

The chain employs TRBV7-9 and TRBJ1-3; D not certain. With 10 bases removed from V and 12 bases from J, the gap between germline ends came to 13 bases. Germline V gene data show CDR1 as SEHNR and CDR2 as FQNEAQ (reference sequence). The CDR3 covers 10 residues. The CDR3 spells CATEVDIIYF. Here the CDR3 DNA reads TGTGCCACCGAAGTTGACATCATATATTTT.

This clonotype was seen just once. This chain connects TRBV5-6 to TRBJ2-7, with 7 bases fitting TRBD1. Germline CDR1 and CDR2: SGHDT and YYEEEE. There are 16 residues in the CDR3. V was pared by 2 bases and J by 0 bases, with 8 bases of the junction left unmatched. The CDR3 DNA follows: TGTGCCAGCAGCTTAGTTCGGGACAGTGCCTCCTACGAGCAGTACTTC. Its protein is CASSLVRDSASYEQYF.

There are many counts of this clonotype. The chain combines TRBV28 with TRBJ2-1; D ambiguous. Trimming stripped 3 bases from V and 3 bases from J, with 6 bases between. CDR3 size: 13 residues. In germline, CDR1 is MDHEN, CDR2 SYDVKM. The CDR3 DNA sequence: TGTGCCAGCAGTTTGGGCTACTACAATGAGCAGTTCTTC. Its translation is CASSLGYYNEQFF.

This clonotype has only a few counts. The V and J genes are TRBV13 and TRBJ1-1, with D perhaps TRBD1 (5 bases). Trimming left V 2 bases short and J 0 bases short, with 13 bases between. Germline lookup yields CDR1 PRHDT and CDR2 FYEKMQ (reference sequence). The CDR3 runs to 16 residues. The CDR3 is CASSLWGGDMNTEAFF. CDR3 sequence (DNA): TGTGCCAGCAGCTTATGGGGGGGTGATATGAACACTGAAGCTTTCTTT.

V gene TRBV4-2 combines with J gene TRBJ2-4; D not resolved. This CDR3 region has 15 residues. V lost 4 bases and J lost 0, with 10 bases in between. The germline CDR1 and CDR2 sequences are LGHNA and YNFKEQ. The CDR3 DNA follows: TGTGCCAGCAGCCCAACAGAGCTAGCCAAAAACATTCAGTACTTC. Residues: CASSPTELAKNIQYF.

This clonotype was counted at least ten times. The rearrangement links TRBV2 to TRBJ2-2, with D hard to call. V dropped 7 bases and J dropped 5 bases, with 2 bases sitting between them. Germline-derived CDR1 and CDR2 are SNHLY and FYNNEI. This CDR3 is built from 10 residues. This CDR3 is CASKTGELFF. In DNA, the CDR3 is TGTGCCAGCAAAACCGGGGAGCTGTTTTTT. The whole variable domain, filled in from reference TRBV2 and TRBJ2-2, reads EPEVTQTPSHQVTQMGQEVILRCVPISNHLYFYWYRQILGQKVEFLVSFYNNEISEKSEIFDDQFSVERPDGSNFTLKIRSTKLEDSAMYFCASKTGELFFGEGSRLTVL.

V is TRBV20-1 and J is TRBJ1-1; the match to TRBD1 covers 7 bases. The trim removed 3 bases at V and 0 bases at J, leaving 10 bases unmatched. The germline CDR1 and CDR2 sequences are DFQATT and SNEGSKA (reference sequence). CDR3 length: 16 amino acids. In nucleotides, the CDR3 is TGCAGTGCTAGTCGGCCCCCAGGGGGAATGAACACTGAAGCTTTCTTT. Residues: CSASRPPGGMNTEAFF.

Here the CDR3 DNA reads TGTGCCAGCAGTTATCAGGTGACGCGGGGTAGCTCCTACAATGAGCAGTTCTTC. Encoded protein: CASSYQVTRGSSYNEQFF. The gene calls are TRBV6-4 and TRBJ2-1; D may be TRBD2 (6 bases). The germline V gene encodes CDR1 MRHNA and CDR2 SNTAGT. Trimming shortened V by 5 bases and J by 0 bases, and 20 bases separated the two germline ends. The CDR3 has 18 amino acids.

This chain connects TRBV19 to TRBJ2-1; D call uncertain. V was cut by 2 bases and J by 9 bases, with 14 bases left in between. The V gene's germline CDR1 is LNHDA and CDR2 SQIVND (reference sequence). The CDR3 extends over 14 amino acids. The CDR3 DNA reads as TGTGCCAGTAGTATATGGGTGCAGTGGGGTGAGCAGTTCTTC. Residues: CASSIWVQWGEQFF.

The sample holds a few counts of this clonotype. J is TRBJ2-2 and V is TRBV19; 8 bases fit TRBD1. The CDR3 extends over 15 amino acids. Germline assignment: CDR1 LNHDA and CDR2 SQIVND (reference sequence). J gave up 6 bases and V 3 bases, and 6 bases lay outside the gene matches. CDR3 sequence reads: CASSMGQGAAGELFF. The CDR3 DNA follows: TGTGCCAGTAGTATGGGCCAGGGGGCCGCCGGGGAGCTGTTTTTT.

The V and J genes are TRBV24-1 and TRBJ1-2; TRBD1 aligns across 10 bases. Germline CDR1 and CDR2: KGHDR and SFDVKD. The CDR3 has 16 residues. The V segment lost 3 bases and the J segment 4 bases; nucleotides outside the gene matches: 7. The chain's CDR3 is CATSDPAGQGIYGYTF. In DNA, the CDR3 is TGTGCCACCAGTGATCCAGCGGGACAGGGGATCTATGGCTACACCTTC.

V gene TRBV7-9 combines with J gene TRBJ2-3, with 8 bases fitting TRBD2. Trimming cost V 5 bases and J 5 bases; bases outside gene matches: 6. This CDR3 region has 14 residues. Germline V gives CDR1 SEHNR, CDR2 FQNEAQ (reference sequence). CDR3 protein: CASSREAGGDTQYF. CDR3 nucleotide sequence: TGTGCCAGCAGCCGTGAGGCGGGGGGAGATACGCAGTATTTT.